These 27 T cell receptor beta chains came from one sample sequenced in a study of long-term antiretroviral therapy in people with HIV. The authors ran the immunoSEQ assay, v3.0, at survey level. The data were produced by immunoSEQ multiplex PCR, yet TCRdb's version contains in-frame clones alone and is incomplete. The sample has some 33,000 clones; around 96% are singletons. This material consisted of unsorted PBMCs, taken about 6.6 years after starting antiretroviral therapy. These receptors were obtained from a man between 25 and 39 years old with HIV.

The V call is TRBV5-6, the J call TRBJ2-7; D is unclear. V shed 5 bases and J shed 5 bases, with 17 bases lying between them. The CDR3 runs 14 residues. Germline values: CDR1 SGHDT, CDR2 YYEEEE. CDR3 coding DNA: TGTGCCAGCAGTTCGGACCCATATGGGAACGAGCAGTACTTC. As protein: CASSSDPYGNEQYF.

In this sample, this clone turned up once. This chain joins TRBV6-1 and TRBJ2-3, with D unresolved. The germline V gene has CDR1 MNHNS and CDR2 SASEGT. Trimming took off 10 bases at V and 2 bases at J, with 19 bases between the two ends. CDR3 size: 15 residues. DNA for the CDR3: TGTGCCACGAACGGCAGGTTAGGGATCACAGATACGCAGTATTTT. As protein: CATNGRLGITDTQYF.

As for this clone: This sample includes further DNA sequences coding for the same CDR3. V is TRBV19 and J is TRBJ1-5; possible D gene TRBD1, 5 bases. V lost 2 bases and J 1 base, leaving 6 bases between the germline ends. Germline V gene lookup returns CDR1 LNHDA and CDR2 SQIVND (reference sequence). The CDR3 is made up of 14 amino acids. CDR3 residues: CASSIRDSNQPQHF. The CDR3 DNA follows: TGTGCCAGTAGTATACGGGACAGCAATCAGCCCCAGCATTTT.

V and J are TRBV11-2 and TRBJ1-2; 7 bases fit TRBD1. The ends lost 6 bases at V and 2 bases at J; junction bases unmatched: 3. From germline, CDR1 is SGHAT and CDR2 FQNNGV. The CDR3 consists of 13 residues. The CDR3 nucleotides are TGTGCCAGCAGGGAACAGGGGAACTATGGCTACACCTTC. This translates into CASREQGNYGYTF.

This sequence joins TRBV4-3 and TRBJ1-4; D is unclear. Trimming shortened V by 4 bases and J by 0 bases, and 12 bases separated the two germline ends. The V gene's germline CDR1 is LGHNA and CDR2 YSLEER. The CDR3 runs 16 residues. CDR3 coding DNA: TGCGCCAGCAGCCCCCACCCATCTGCAACTAATGAAAAACTGTTTTTT. Encoded protein: CASSPHPSATNEKLFF.

The chain joins TRBV7-8 to TRBJ2-7; the match to TRBD1 covers 7 bases. The CDR3 extends over 12 amino acids. Germline V CDR1 and CDR2: SGHVS, FQNEAQ. Trimming removed 3 bases from V and 5 bases from J; junction bases left unmatched: 1. CDR3 sequence reads: CASSFTGDEQYF. For the CDR3, the DNA is TGTGCCAGCAGCTTCACAGGGGACGAGCAGTACTTC.

In its sample, this clone was seen once. CDR3: CASSSRPGQGEQYF. The CDR3 DNA follows: TGTGCCAGCAGCTCCCGCCCCGGACAAGGCGAGCAGTACTTC. The chain joins TRBV11-2 to TRBJ2-7, with a tentative D call TRBD1 (5 bases). V lost 4 bases and J lost 6, with 16 bases in between. This CDR3 has 14 amino acids. Germline V gene data show CDR1 as SGHAT and CDR2 as FQNNGV.

Points on this clone: The junction does not match germline at one end; this may be a read error. The same CDR3 is also encoded by other DNA sequences in this sample. The chain has TRBV5-1 and TRBJ2-1, with TRBD2 matching 11 bases. Germline values: CDR1 SGHRS, CDR2 YFSETQ. The CDR3 loop spans 16 amino acids. CDR3 nucleotides: TGTGCCAGCAGCCCCCCACTAGCGGGAGTCGACAATGAGCAGTTCTTC. Translation: CASSPPLAGVDNEQFF.

The gene calls are TRBV4-2 and TRBJ2-2; 9 positions match TRBD2. The germline CDR1 and CDR2 sequences are LGHNA and YNFKEQ. The CDR3 is made up of 18 amino acids. The J segment lost 6 bases and the V segment lost 1 base, leaving 12 bases of the junction unmatched. CDR3: CASSQVKRGLALSGELFF. CDR3 bases: TGTGCCAGCAGCCAAGTGAAAAGAGGACTAGCGTTATCCGGGGAGCTGTTTTTT.

The V gene is TRBV9, the J gene TRBJ1-5; D is ambiguous. Germline V lookup: CDR1 SGDLS, CDR2 YYNGEE. V was pared by 0 bases and J by 5 bases, with 6 bases between. This CDR3 region has 13 residues. The CDR3 protein is CASSVDGYQPQHF. The CDR3 DNA reads TGTGCCAGCAGCGTAGACGGGTATCAGCCCCAGCATTTT.

The chain employs TRBV19 and TRBJ2-7; D gene ambiguous. Trimming took off 4 bases at V and 1 base at J, with 8 bases between the two ends. The germline V gene has CDR1 LNHDA and CDR2 SQIVND (reference sequence). The CDR3 has 13 residues. The CDR3 spells CASSTADSYEQYF. As DNA, the CDR3 is TGTGCCAGTAGTACGGCTGATTCCTACGAGCAGTACTTC.

The V and J genes are TRBV4-2 and TRBJ1-5, with D unresolved. The V and J ends lost 8 bases and 5 bases respectively, with 22 bases between them. CDR1 and CDR2 (germline): LGHNA, YNFKEQ. The CDR3 is 16 amino acids. In DNA, the CDR3 is TGTGCCAGCTCTACAATAGAAGGAGCGAGTGATCAGCCCCAGCATTTT. It is translated as CASSTIEGASDQPQHF.

The gene calls are TRBV19 and TRBJ2-1; possible D gene TRBD2, 5 bases. V was cut by 3 bases and J by 0 bases, with 9 bases left in between. CDR3 length: 15 amino acids. Germline values: CDR1 LNHDA, CDR2 SQIVND (reference sequence). The CDR3 region has the DNA TGTGCCAGTAGTATCCAGCGGAGCTCCTACAATGAGCAGTTCTTC. Translating it yields CASSIQRSSYNEQFF.

The J gene is TRBJ1-1, the V gene TRBV10-3; D uncertain. Germline values: CDR1 ENHRY, CDR2 SYGVKD. The CDR3 has 16 amino acids. Trimming shortened V by 6 bases and J by 2 bases, and 19 bases separated the two germline ends. The CDR3 bases are TGTGCCATCAGCGCTGGGGAAAGCCCTTACAACACTGAAGCTTTCTTT. Translated, it gives CAISAGESPYNTEAFF.

The chain carries TRBV7-9 and TRBJ2-3, with 11 bases fitting TRBD2. CDR1 is SEHNR, CDR2 FQNEAQ, per germline (reference sequence). CDR3 length: 14 residues. The J segment lost 7 bases and the V segment lost 8 bases, leaving 8 bases of the junction unmatched. The CDR3 bases are TGTGCCAGCGGGAGGACTAGCGGGTTGTATACGCAGTATTTT. Protein sequence: CASGRTSGLYTQYF.

The chain has TRBV9 and TRBJ2-4; 8 nucleotides agree with TRBD1. The CDR3 has 14 residues. Germline-derived CDR1 and CDR2 are SGDLS and YYNGEE. The trim removed 3 bases at V and 3 bases at J, leaving 2 bases unmatched. The CDR3 protein is CASSDGQGKNIQYF. The CDR3 DNA reads as TGTGCCAGCAGCGATGGACAGGGCAAAAACATTCAGTACTTC. The full variable domain, rest sourced from reference TRBV9 and TRBJ2-4, is DSGVTQTPKHLITATGQRVTLRCSPRSGDLSVYWYQQSLDQGLQFLIQYYNGEERAKGNILERFSAQQFPDLHSELNLSSLELGDSALYFCASSDGQGKNIQYFGAGTRLSVL.

The chain employs TRBV19 and TRBJ2-7; weak D call: TRBD1 (5 bases). Trimming stripped 10 bases from V and 2 bases from J, with 12 bases between. CDR3 size: 12 residues. CDR1 is LNHDA, CDR2 SQIVND, per germline (reference sequence). The CDR3 spells CATARTPYEQYF. The CDR3, as DNA: TGTGCCACGGCCCGGACACCCTACGAGCAGTACTTC.

The genes are TRBV9 and TRBJ2-7, with D possibly matching TRBD2 (6 bases). The CDR3 extends over 15 amino acids. Germline V gene lookup returns CDR1 SGDLS and CDR2 YYNGEE. V shed 5 bases and J shed 5 bases, with 20 bases lying between them. The CDR3 region is CASSPDGGVTDEQYF. The CDR3 DNA reads TGTGCCAGCAGTCCGGACGGCGGGGTAACCGACGAGCAGTACTTC.

This clone has only a few counts. The rearrangement uses TRBV6-5 and TRBJ2-7; 7 positions agree with TRBD1. CDR1 and CDR2 (germline): MNHEY, SVGAGI. V trimming: 4 bases; J trimming: 3 bases; junction bases outside the gene matches: 9. CDR3 size: 15 residues. CDR3 coding DNA: TGTGCCAGCAGTTCTGCCGGGACAGCCTTCTACGAGCAGTACTTC. Its protein product is CASSSAGTAFYEQYF.

V usage is TRBV11-3 and J usage is TRBJ2-1, with TRBD2 identical over 8 bases. There are 14 residues in the CDR3. V shed 3 bases, J shed 8 bases, and the junction held 6 bases outside the gene matches. Germline V gene sequence: CDR1 SGHNT, CDR2 YENEEA. The CDR3 bases are TGTGCCAGCAGCTTGCCCGGGAGGGTGGATGAGCAGTTCTTC. Translated: CASSLPGRVDEQFF.

The gene calls are TRBV5-4 and TRBJ2-2; a possible D gene is TRBD1 (5 bases). Germline CDR1 SGHNT, CDR2 YYREEE (reference sequence). The CDR3 has 13 amino acids. The germline V and J ends were trimmed by 4 bases and 5 bases, with 9 bases remaining between them. The CDR3, as DNA: TGTGCCAGCAGCCCAGGGTTGACCGGGGAGCTGTTTTTT. Protein sequence: CASSPGLTGELFF.

The rearrangement links TRBV2 to TRBJ2-6; TRBD1 matches 7 bases. The V segment lost 5 bases and the J segment 10 bases; nucleotides outside the gene matches: 8. Germline CDR1 is SNHLY and CDR2 is FYNNEI. The CDR3 is made up of 14 amino acids. In DNA, the CDR3 is TGTGCCAGCAGTATCCCGCCGGGACAGAACGTCCTGACTTTC. It specifies CASSIPPGQNVLTF.

This clone occurred once. This chain joins TRBV29-1 and TRBJ2-3; no reliable D call. Germline V lookup: CDR1 SQVTM, CDR2 ANQGSEA. The CDR3 has 13 residues. The V and J ends lost 3 bases and 2 bases respectively, with 9 bases between them. CDR3 region: CSVEGPSTDTQYF. As DNA, the CDR3 is TGCAGCGTTGAGGGCCCCTCCACAGATACGCAGTATTTT.

This chain uses TRBV7-2 with TRBJ2-3; D is unresolved. This CDR3 has 13 residues. CDR1 and CDR2 (germline): SGHTA, FQGNSA. Deletions cut 5 bases from V and 0 bases from J, with 6 bases between. The CDR3, as DNA: TGTGCCAGCAGCGTGGACAGCACAGATACGCAGTATTTT. Protein product: CASSVDSTDTQYF.

The chain is built from TRBV25-1 and TRBJ2-5, with D tentatively TRBD1 (5 bases). The end of the DNA aligns better with TRBJ2-7, so the J call may be wrong. Germline-derived CDR1 and CDR2 are MGHDK and SYGVNS. This CDR3 contains 13 residues. CDR3 DNA sequence: TGTGCCAGCAGTGAATATACGCAGGGCGAGCAGTACTTC. It codes for CASSEYTQGEQYF.

The chain joins TRBV14 to TRBJ2-7; no definite D call. The CDR3 consists of 13 residues. Germline loops: CDR1 SGHDN, CDR2 FVKESK. V was shortened by 1 base and J by 3 bases, with 7 bases between the two germline ends. For the CDR3, the DNA is TGTGCCAGCAGCCAAGGGCAGTTCTACGAGCAGTACTTC. Translated, it gives CASSQGQFYEQYF.

The chain couples TRBV9 to TRBJ1-2; D is undetermined. V shed 0 bases and J shed 4 bases, with 13 bases lying between them. Germline assignment: CDR1 SGDLS and CDR2 YYNGEE. The CDR3 is 15 amino acids. CDR3 sequence reads: CASSVGAATIYGYTF. CDR3 coding DNA: TGTGCCAGCAGCGTAGGGGCCGCCACAATCTATGGCTACACCTTC.